This is a list of T cell receptor beta chains from one sample in a study of cytomegalovirus exposure and HLA in healthy donors. Data came from immunoSEQ multiplex PCR; TCRdb stores just in-frame clones and leaves some out. The sample has about 160,000 clones, less than 90% seen once. The sequenced sample was PBMCs. These receptors were taken from a woman aged 18-29 years in good health and CMV-seronegative. Both conserved end residues are part of each CDR3. D genes are given only for firm matches. Some rows have no size entry. The others give once, few or many, or a class for an expanded clone.

D	J	V	size	DNA	CDR3
NA	TRBJ2-1	TRBV2	NA	TGTGCCAGCAGTGGGCAGGGACTCCTCAATGAGCAGTTCTTC	CASSGQGLLNEQFF
TRBD2	TRBJ2-1	TRBV7-9	once	TGTGCCAGCAGCCCTAGCGGGCGGGAGGGCCGGTACAATGAGCAGTTCTTC	CASSPSGREGRYNEQFF
TRBD1	TRBJ1-2	TRBV6-5	NA	TGTGCCAGCAGTTTCCAAAATGACAGGGACGGCTACACCTTC	CASSFQNDRDGYTF
TRBD2	TRBJ2-5	TRBV29-1	NA	TGCATCGTACAGCGGGGGGGCCGTGGAGAGACCCAGTACTTC	CIVQRGGRGETQYF
TRBD2	TRBJ2-3	TRBV18	NA	TGTGCCAGCTCACCACGGCAGCGGGGGGGCGAAGATACGCAGTATTTT	CASSPRQRGGEDTQYF
NA	TRBJ1-2	TRBV7-9	NA	TGTGCCAGCAGCACCGAGGGCTACTATGGCTACACCTTC	CASSTEGYYGYTF
NA	TRBJ1-2	TRBV14	NA	TGTGCCAGCAGCCAAGTAGCAGGGGCCTTCTATGGCTACACCTTC	CASSQVAGAFYGYTF
TRBD1	TRBJ1-4	TRBV28	NA	TGTGCCAGCAGTACAGGCGCAGGGGGCAATGAAAAACTGTTTTTT	CASSTGAGGNEKLFF
NA	TRBJ1-5	TRBV30	NA	TGTGCCTGGAGTGACGGTCGGGAGCCCCAGCATTTT	CAWSDGREPQHF
NA	TRBJ1-2	TRBV19	NA	TGTGCCAGTAGTATCAGGTTGGATGGCTACACCTTC	CASSIRLDGYTF
NA	TRBJ2-2	TRBV30	NA	TGTGCCTGGAGTGTACGGAGTCCCGGGGAGCTGTTTTTT	CAWSVRSPGELFF
NA	TRBJ1-6	TRBV28	NA	TGTGCCAGCAGCCGACCGGGGGGGGAATATTCACCCCTCCACTTT	CASSRPGGEYSPLHF
NA	TRBJ1-5	TRBV2	NA	TGTGCCAGCAGTCCCAGGGGCGAAGGTCAGCCCCAGCATTTT	CASSPRGEGQPQHF
NA	TRBJ2-7	TRBV5-8	NA	TGTGCCAGCAGCTTGACAGGGATGTTC	CASSLTGMF
TRBD2	TRBJ2-1	TRBV27	NA	TGTGCCAGCAGTTTGGGGACTAGTCCGTACAATGAGCAGTTCTTC	CASSLGTSPYNEQFF
TRBD1	TRBJ1-2	TRBV2	NA	TGTGCCAGCAGGACCTATGACAGGGCCTATGGCTACACCTTC	CASRTYDRAYGYTF
NA	TRBJ2-5	TRBV2	NA	TGTGCCAGCTCAGACAGCCAAGAGACCCAGTACTTC	CASSDSQETQYF
TRBD2	TRBJ2-1	TRBV7-2	NA	TGTGCCAGCAGTTCGGAACTAGCGGGGGGAAATGAGCAGTTCTTC	CASSSELAGGNEQFF
TRBD1	TRBJ1-5	TRBV28	NA	TGTGCCAGCAGGAGGACAGGGGGATTGACCCAGCATTTT	CASRRTGGLTQHF
TRBD1	TRBJ1-6	TRBV28	NA	TGTGCCAGCAGTTTCGGGACAGGTCCCTTTAATTCACCCCTCCACTTT	CASSFGTGPFNSPLHF
NA	TRBJ1-2	TRBV7-8	NA	TGTGCCAGCAGCCCCGGTCGTCTGAGTGACTATGGCTACACCTTC	CASSPGRLSDYGYTF
NA	TRBJ1-1	TRBV5-1	NA	TGCGCCAGCAGCCTTTTTGAGGTCACTGAAGCTTTCTTT	CASSLFEVTEAFF
NA	TRBJ2-5	TRBV7-8	NA	TGTGCCAGCAGCACGACTCCAGAGACCCAGTACTTC	CASSTTPETQYF
NA	TRBJ2-1	TRBV19	NA	TGTGCCAGTAGTATAGCGGGTCTAAACCCGCCCTACAATGAGCAGTTCTTC	CASSIAGLNPPYNEQFF
TRBD1	TRBJ1-4	TRBV7-8	NA	TGTGCCAGCAGAGAAATGGGACAGGGGGGCGAAAAACTGTTTTTT	CASREMGQGGEKLFF
NA	TRBJ1-1	TRBV19	NA	TGTGCCAGTAATAAGGCCCAGGAACCTGAAGCTTTCTTT	CASNKAQEPEAFF
NA	TRBJ2-7	TRBV5-6	NA	TGTGCCAGCAGCTTGGTTGGTCAGACTTTTCTCTACGAGCAGTACTTC	CASSLVGQTFLYEQYF
NA	TRBJ1-5	TRBV5-1	NA	TGCGCCAGCAGATATGACAGTTATAGCAATCAGCCCCAGCATTTT	CASRYDSYSNQPQHF
NA	TRBJ2-7	TRBV7-3	NA	TGTGCCAGCAGTCAGGGGGGTCCCCTCTACGAGCAGTACTTC	CASSQGGPLYEQYF
TRBD1	TRBJ1-3	TRBV7-2	once	TGTGCCAGCAGCCTACAGGGGGCGCTTTTTGGAAACACCATATATTTT	CASSLQGALFGNTIYF
TRBD2	TRBJ2-1	TRBV9	NA	TGTGCCAGCAGCGTAGGCTTTGCGGGAGGCCCCAGGGAGCAGTTCTTC	CASSVGFAGGPREQFF
NA	TRBJ1-2	TRBV6-5	once	TGTGCCAGCAGTTACTCGTGGCAGCGGGGGAACTATGGCTACACCTTC	CASSYSWQRGNYGYTF
NA	TRBJ2-7	TRBV9	NA	TGTGCCAGCAGCGTCGACAGGGAGGTAGTCTACGAGCAGTACTTC	CASSVDREVVYEQYF
NA	TRBJ2-5	TRBV5-4	NA	TGTGCCAGCAGCGTCCAGGGAGGAGAGACCCAGTACTTC	CASSVQGGETQYF
TRBD1	TRBJ2-3	TRBV28	NA	TGTGCCAGCAGCCCAAAAACAGGGGGCGCAGATACGCAGTATTTT	CASSPKTGGADTQYF
NA	TRBJ1-1	TRBV5-4	once	TGTGCCAGCAGCTCCCGACAGGACACTGAAGCTTTCTTT	CASSSRQDTEAFF
NA	TRBJ1-5	TRBV29-1	few	TGCAGCGTTGCGGGTCGCAATCAGCCCCAGCATTTT	CSVAGRNQPQHF
NA	TRBJ1-5	TRBV2	NA	TGTGCCAGCCGGAGCCCGGGGGAAGGGCCCCAGCATTTT	CASRSPGEGPQHF
TRBD1	TRBJ1-1	TRBV28	once	TGTGCCAGCAGTTCCCAGGGGGCCACGAACACTGAAGCTTTCTTT	CASSSQGATNTEAFF
TRBD2	TRBJ2-7	TRBV4-2	NA	TGTGCCAGCAGCCAAGGGACTAGCCCCTACGAGCAGTACTTC	CASSQGTSPYEQYF
NA	TRBJ1-5	TRBV19	NA	TGTGCCAGTCAACAGGGTAGCAATCAGCCCCAGCATTTT	CASQQGSNQPQHF